These T cell receptor beta chains were read from a single sample in a study of response to subunit inactivated influenza vaccine. TCRdb re-analysed the RT-PCR reads in MiXCR, keeping a single row per CDR3 protein. The sample lists fewer than 600,000 distinct CDR3 sequences, around 7.9% occurring once. The material was PBMCs from blood, obtained around 25 months after vaccination. These receptors originate from a man between 50 and 75 years old who received an inactivated influenza vaccine. The CDR3 runs from the conserved cysteine through the conserved F or W. A D gene is named only where the DNA matches it firmly. The size field is filled for only some rows; it gives once, few, many or a size class.

v_gene: TRBV4-3; d_gene: NA; abundance: few; j_gene: TRBJ1-3; CDR3aa: CASSQERYSGNTIYF; CDR3nt: TGCGCCAGCAGCCAAGAACGATACTCTGGAAACACCATATATTTT
v_gene: TRBV5-1; d_gene: NA; abundance: many; j_gene: TRBJ2-4; CDR3aa: CASSLEGSRNIQYF; CDR3nt: TGCGCCAGCAGCTTGGAAGGAAGTAGGAACATTCAGTACTTC
v_gene: TRBV9; d_gene: TRBD2; abundance: NA; j_gene: TRBJ2-5; CDR3aa: CASSSRGTSGRETQYF; CDR3nt: TGTGCCAGCAGCTCCCGAGGTACTAGCGGGAGGGAGACCCAGTACTTC
v_gene: TRBV11-3; d_gene: NA; abundance: NA; j_gene: TRBJ2-1; CDR3aa: CASSLGDLDNEQFF; CDR3nt: TGTGCCAGCAGCCTGGGGGACCTCGACAATGAGCAGTTCTTC
v_gene: TRBV28; d_gene: NA; abundance: few; j_gene: TRBJ1-2; CDR3aa: CASSFPSGRANYGYTF; CDR3nt: TGTGCCAGCAGTTTCCCGAGCGGCAGGGCGAACTATGGCTACACCTTC
v_gene: TRBV20-1; d_gene: NA; abundance: NA; j_gene: TRBJ2-5; CDR3aa: CSASGEPGQETQYF; CDR3nt: TGCAGTGCTAGTGGTGAACCGGGCCAAGAGACCCAGTACTTC
v_gene: TRBV4-1; d_gene: TRBD1; abundance: few; j_gene: TRBJ2-7; CDR3aa: CASSQGTGLTYEQYF; CDR3nt: TGCGCCAGCAGCCAGGGGACAGGGTTAACCTACGAGCAGTACTTC
v_gene: TRBV4-2; d_gene: NA; abundance: few; j_gene: TRBJ2-3; CDR3aa: CASSRLYSPSTDTQYF; CDR3nt: TGTGCCAGCAGCCGACTATATTCCCCTAGCACAGATACGCAGTATTTT
v_gene: TRBV20-1; d_gene: NA; abundance: NA; j_gene: TRBJ2-2; CDR3aa: CSASIPGELFF; CDR3nt: TGCAGTGCCTCGATCCCCGGGGAGCTGTTTTTT
v_gene: TRBV12-3/TRBV12-4; d_gene: NA; abundance: medium-sized; j_gene: TRBJ2-1; CDR3aa: CATGLEQFF; CDR3nt: TGTGCCACGGGCCTAGAGCAGTTCTTC
v_gene: TRBV7-9; d_gene: NA; abundance: many; j_gene: TRBJ2-2; CDR3aa: CASSLQSSTGELFF; CDR3nt: TGTGCCAGCAGCTTACAATCGTCCACCGGGGAGCTGTTTTTT
v_gene: TRBV21-1; d_gene: NA; abundance: NA; j_gene: TRBJ2-1; CDR3aa: CASSKREVQEQFF; CDR3nt: TGTGCCAGCAGCAAACGGGAGGTGCAAGAGCAGTTCTTC
v_gene: TRBV20-1; d_gene: TRBD1; abundance: few; j_gene: TRBJ1-1; CDR3aa: CSARHRGRGWNTEAFF; CDR3nt: TGCAGTGCTAGACACAGGGGGCGCGGTTGGAACACTGAAGCTTTCTTT